This TCR beta chain came from a study of cytomegalovirus exposure and HLA in healthy donors. The overall study: Approximately 85 million unique TCRs from HLA-typed donors were held in an early data release. General observations from the study: There were reportedly fewer N-insertions in an Asian-associated ancestry cluster than the approximately 670-donor mean, in a later analysis. Beyond CMV serostatus, there was no information to go on about immune exposure.

The length of the CDR3 is 14 residues. V gave up 5 bases and J gave up 5 bases, with 15 bases separating them. Germline V gene data show CDR1 as SSHAT and CDR2 as FNYEAQ (reference sequence). Regarding this clone: As yet, its antigen is unknown.

A multiplex PCR was run with 60 Vbeta primers and 13 Jbeta primers. Data came from immunoSEQ multiplex PCR; TCRdb stores just in-frame clones and leaves some out. The table includes some 150,000 clones, around 83% detected once. The sequenced sample was PBMCs. This chain connects TRBV7-7 to TRBJ2-5, with D unresolved. The receptor was derived from a woman under 30 in good health and CMV-seronegative. The CDR3 region is CASSVNVAQETQYF. CDR3 nucleotides: TGTGCCAGCAGCGTAAACGTGGCCCAGGAGACCCAGTACTTC. Drawing the rest from reference TRBV7-7 and TRBJ2-5, the complete variable domain is GAGVSQSPRYKVTKRGQDVTLRCDPISSHATLYWYQQALGQGPEFLTYFNYEAQPDKSGLPSDRFSAERPEGSISTLTIQRTEQRDSAMYRCASSVNVAQETQYFGPGTRLLVL.